These T cell receptor beta chains were read from a single sample in a study of cytomegalovirus exposure and HLA in healthy donors. Produced via immunoSEQ multiplex PCR; TCRdb's table is partial and in-frame only. The sample comprises fewer than 400,000 clones, roughly 89% of which are singletons, and 0.65% to 0.85% rests with the top ten. Sequencing was carried out using PBMCs. The origin of the receptors is a woman between 18 and 30 years old in good health and CMV-seronegative. Each CDR3 is given with its conserved first and last residue. The order of the fields is J gene, D gene, CDR3 length, clone size, V gene, CDR3 protein, CDR3 DNA. D genes are given only for firm matches. Where a row states a size, it is once, few, many or the class of an expanded clone; other rows omit it.

TRBJ1-5 NA 14 NA TRBV5-1 CASSWGDGDQPQHF TGCGCCAGCAGCTGGGGGGACGGCGATCAGCCCCAGCATTTT
TRBJ2-1 NA 16 NA TRBV18 CASSPRERTSYNEQFF TGTGCCAGCTCACCACGGGAGCGGACCTCCTACAATGAGCAGTTCTTC
TRBJ2-7 TRBD2 15 NA TRBV4-1 CASSQVGTSQYEQYF TGCGCCAGCAGCCAAGTCGGGACTAGTCAGTACGAGCAGTACTTC
TRBJ2-7 NA 14 NA TRBV5-1 CASNLGSDRGEQYF TGCGCCAGCAACCTGGGTAGCGACCGGGGAGAGCAGTACTTC
TRBJ1-2 NA 14 NA TRBV28 CASGSNGVNYGYTF TGTGCCAGCGGGAGTAACGGGGTTAACTATGGCTACACCTTC
TRBJ2-7 NA 16 NA TRBV19 CASSPGGPFYSYEQYF TGTGCCAGTAGCCCTGGGGGCCCCTTCTACTCCTACGAGCAGTACTTC
TRBJ1-1 NA 13 NA TRBV7-9 CASSAGAGTEAFF TGTGCCAGCAGCGCGGGAGCGGGCACTGAAGCTTTCTTT
TRBJ2-7 NA 12 NA TRBV28 CASSLGRYEQYF TGTGCCAGCAGTTTAGGCAGATACGAGCAGTACTTC
TRBJ2-7 TRBD2 14 NA TRBV28 CASLPPGGTYEQYF TGTGCCAGCCTCCCGCCGGGGGGTACCTACGAGCAGTACTTC
TRBJ1-1 TRBD1 13 NA TRBV7-9 CASSPQGGTEAFF TGTGCCAGCAGCCCCCAGGGGGGCACTGAAGCTTTCTTT
TRBJ2-1 NA 13 NA TRBV9 CASSDYYVNEQFF TGTGCCAGCAGCGACTACTACGTAAATGAGCAGTTCTTC
TRBJ2-1 TRBD2 15 once TRBV7-9 CASSAGLAGSDEQFF TGTGCCAGCAGCGCGGGACTAGCGGGAAGCGATGAGCAGTTCTTC
TRBJ2-2 NA 12 NA TRBV29-1 CSVEGPTGELFF TGCAGCGTTGAGGGCCCTACCGGGGAGCTGTTTTTT
TRBJ2-1 TRBD2 17 NA TRBV10-3 CAISGLAGGGNYNEQFF TGTGCCATCAGTGGACTAGCGGGAGGGGGGAACTACAATGAGCAGTTCTTC
TRBJ2-2 TRBD2 16 NA TRBV15 CATSRTSGRFGGELFF TGTGCCACCAGCAGGACTAGCGGGAGATTTGGCGGGGAGCTGTTTTTT
TRBJ1-1 NA 13 once TRBV19 CASSIPQGREAFF TGTGCCAGTAGTATTCCTCAGGGAAGAGAAGCTTTCTTT
TRBJ2-7 NA 15 NA TRBV29-1 CSTKGTHGGGSEQYF TGCAGCACGAAAGGAACCCATGGCGGAGGATCCGAGCAGTACTTC
TRBJ1-5 NA 15 NA TRBV9 CASSVATGPGQPQHF TGTGCCAGCAGCGTAGCTACAGGACCGGGTCAGCCCCAGCATTTT
TRBJ1-1 NA 12 NA TRBV7-8 CASGGNREEAFF TGTGCCAGCGGGGGGAACCGGGAGGAAGCTTTCTTT
TRBJ1-2 NA 14 few TRBV29-1 CSVEDTAPNYGYTF TGCAGCGTTGAAGATACTGCCCCTAACTATGGCTACACCTTC
TRBJ1-2 TRBD1 15 NA TRBV7-2 CASSLRTGDNYGYTF TGTGCCAGCAGCCTCCGGACAGGGGATAACTATGGCTACACCTTC
TRBJ2-7 NA 14 NA TRBV5-4 CASSLEGGTYEQYF TGTGCCAGCAGCTTGGAGGGGGGGACCTACGAGCAGTACTTC
TRBJ2-7 TRBD1 15 NA TRBV18 CASSPRTGLGYEQYF TGTGCCAGCTCACCCCGGACAGGGCTGGGGTACGAGCAGTACTTC
TRBJ2-7 TRBD2 15 few TRBV29-1 CSVAFLAGGGFEQYF TGCAGCGTTGCTTTCCTAGCGGGAGGTGGGTTCGAGCAGTACTTC
TRBJ2-7 TRBD2 18 NA TRBV5-1 CASSLAQRPGLASYEQYF TGCGCCAGCAGCTTGGCGCAACGACCGGGACTAGCGAGCTACGAGCAGTACTTC
TRBJ2-7 TRBD1 15 NA TRBV28 CASSFPRTGDYEQYF TGTGCCAGCAGTTTCCCCCGGACAGGGGACTACGAGCAGTACTTC
TRBJ1-2 TRBD1 15 NA TRBV7-2 CASSLQDRGTYGYTF TGTGCCAGCAGCTTACAGGACAGGGGAACCTATGGCTACACCTTC
TRBJ1-5 TRBD1 15 NA TRBV9 CASSVAGGFGQPQHF TGTGCCAGCAGCGTCGCAGGGGGCTTCGGTCAGCCCCAGCATTTT
TRBJ2-7 NA 15 NA TRBV10-3 CAIRGAGQGSYEQYF TGTGCCATCAGGGGGGCAGGGCAGGGGTCCTACGAGCAGTACTTC
TRBJ2-7 TRBD2 14 NA TRBV28 CASSLSGGSYEQYF TGTGCCAGCAGTTTATCGGGGGGGTCCTACGAGCAGTACTTC
TRBJ1-2 NA 16 NA TRBV28 CASSFPAGRTNYGYTF TGTGCCAGCAGTTTCCCGGCGGGCCGAACTAACTATGGCTACACCTTC